This TCR beta chain derives from a study of T cell responses to AZD1222 COVID-19 vaccine. This clone was picked up a small number of times. Its antigen is undetermined. General study findings and limits: The study reported that nearly half of spike-specific TCRs target unmutated variant regions.

TCRdb's table, derived via immunoSEQ multiplex PCR, lists solely in-frame clones and lacks some. The table lists 170,000 or so clones, about nine tenths of them singletons, with less than 3% in the top ten. V gave up 2 bases and J gave up 3 bases, with 7 bases separating them. Germline V CDR1 and CDR2: MGHDK, SYGVNS. The CDR3 has 13 amino acids. The sequence came from an adult in good health. The chain employs TRBV25-1 and TRBJ1-1, with D possibly TRBD1 on 5 matching bases. The specimen comprised peripheral blood, sampled on day 0 of AZD1222 vaccination. The CDR3 coding sequence is TGTGCCAGCAGTGAAACAGGAGACACTGAAGCTTTCTTT. This gives the protein CASSETGDTEAFF.